This T cell receptor beta chain was found in a study of T cells in Graves' hyperthyroidism and ophthalmopathy. Germline V gene lookup returns CDR1 MNHNY and CDR2 SVGAGI (reference sequence). This CDR3 region has 15 residues. Trimming removed 0 bases at V and 3 bases at J, with 8 bases between. Across 18 months, stable Graves' hyperthyroidism was marked by no progression to ophthalmopathy. Each diagnosis drew on symptoms, thyroxine, TRAb, thyroid ultrasound and orbital computed tomography findings. Amplification yielded TCR beta CDR3 regions, with RNA transcripts as the source. TCR CDR3 regions were first amplified by RT-PCR with HTBI primers. One entry per CDR3 protein, called by TCRdb with MiXCR from the multiplex PCR reads. The sample lists approximately 420,000 distinct CDR3 sequences, 15% seen once, with approximately 30% in the top ten.

This TCR was recovered from a woman aged 25 to 45 with Graves' hyperthyroidism. The specimen sequenced was blood. The genes are TRBV6-6 and TRBJ1-4; no firm D call. CDR3 region: CASSYSSVSNEKLFF. Here the CDR3 DNA reads TGTGCCAGCAGTTACTCGTCAGTCTCTAATGAAAAACTGTTTTTT.